The source of this T cell receptor (beta chain) is a study of shared clonotypes between healthy human individuals. V dropped 6 bases and J dropped 1 base, with 12 bases sitting between them. Per germline, CDR1 SNHLY and CDR2 FYNNEI. There are 14 residues in the CDR3. TCRdb's copy holds only in-frame clones and misses some; the assay was immunoSEQ multiplex PCR. The profile shows fewer than 500,000 clones, approximately 79% of them singletons. The receptor comes from a middle-aged woman in good health. Some clones in this sample may be carry-over from other donors' samples. The source material was PBMCs. This chain uses TRBV2 with TRBJ1-1; D might be TRBD1 (6 bases). This CDR3 is CASRPGHTNTEAFF. Here the CDR3 DNA reads TGTGCCAGCAGACCGGGACACACGAACACTGAAGCTTTCTTT.